Given below is one T cell receptor beta chain in context. What it binds is unknown. Trimming stripped 1 base from V and 6 bases from J, with 10 bases between. The CDR3 loop spans 14 amino acids. Germline lookup yields CDR1 LGHDT and CDR2 YNNKEL (reference sequence). This record comes from a study of T cell responses to AZD1222 COVID-19 vaccine. Study summary: Some second doses came at about 4 weeks and others at about 12 weeks; these were pooled. General study findings and limits: Recipients of AZD1222 seropositive at baseline numbered only 5 or 6. There were repertoire samples only from the period after the peak T cell response.

The assay was immunoSEQ multiplex PCR, and TCRdb's table has in-frame clones only and misses some. The sample includes about 140,000 clones, roughly 93% of them seen just once. The sequence came from an adult in good health. The chain links TRBV3-1 (or the pseudogene TRBV3-2) to TRBJ1-3; D ambiguous. The sample was peripheral blood, taken on day 0 of AZD1222 vaccination. The CDR3 nucleotides read TGTGCCAGCAGCCAAGGGGCAACTGAAAACACCATATATTTT. Translating gives CASSQGATENTIYF.